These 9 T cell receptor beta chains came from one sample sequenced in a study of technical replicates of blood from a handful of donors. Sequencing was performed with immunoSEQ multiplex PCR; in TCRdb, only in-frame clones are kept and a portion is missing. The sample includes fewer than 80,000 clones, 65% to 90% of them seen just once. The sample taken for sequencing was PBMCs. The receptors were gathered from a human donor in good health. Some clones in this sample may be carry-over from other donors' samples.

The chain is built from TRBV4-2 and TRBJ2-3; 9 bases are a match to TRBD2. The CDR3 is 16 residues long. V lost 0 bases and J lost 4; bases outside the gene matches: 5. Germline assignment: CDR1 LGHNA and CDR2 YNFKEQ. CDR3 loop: CASSQDWRGGADTQYF. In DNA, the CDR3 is TGTGCCAGCAGCCAAGACTGGCGGGGGGGTGCAGATACGCAGTATTTT.

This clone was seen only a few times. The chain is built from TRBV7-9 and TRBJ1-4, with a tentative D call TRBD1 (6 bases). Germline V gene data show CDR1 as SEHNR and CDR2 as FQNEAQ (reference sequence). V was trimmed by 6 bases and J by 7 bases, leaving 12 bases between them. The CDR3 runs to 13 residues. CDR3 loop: CASRDSWGEKLFF. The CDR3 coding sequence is TGTGCCAGCAGGGACAGCTGGGGTGAAAAACTGTTTTTT.

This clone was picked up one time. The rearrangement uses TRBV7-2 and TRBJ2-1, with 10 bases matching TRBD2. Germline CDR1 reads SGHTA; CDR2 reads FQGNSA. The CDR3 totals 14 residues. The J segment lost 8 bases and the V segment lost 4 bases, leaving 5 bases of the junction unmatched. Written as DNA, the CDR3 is TGTGCCAGCAGCTATAGCGGGAGGAACGATGAGCAGTTCTTC. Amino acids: CASSYSGRNDEQFF.

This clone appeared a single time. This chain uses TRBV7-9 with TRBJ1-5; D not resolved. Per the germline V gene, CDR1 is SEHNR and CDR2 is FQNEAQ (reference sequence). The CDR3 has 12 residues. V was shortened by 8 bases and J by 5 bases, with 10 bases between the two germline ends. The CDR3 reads CASAREDQPQHF. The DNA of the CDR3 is TGTGCCAGCGCCCGGGAGGATCAGCCCCAGCATTTT.

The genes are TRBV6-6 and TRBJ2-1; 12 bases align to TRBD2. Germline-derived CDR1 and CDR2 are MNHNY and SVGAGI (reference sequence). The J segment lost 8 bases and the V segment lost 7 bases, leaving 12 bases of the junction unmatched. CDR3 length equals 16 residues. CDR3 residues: CASMRLPSGGVDEQFF. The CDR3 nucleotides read TGTGCCAGCATGAGGCTGCCTAGCGGGGGGGTGGATGAGCAGTTCTTC.

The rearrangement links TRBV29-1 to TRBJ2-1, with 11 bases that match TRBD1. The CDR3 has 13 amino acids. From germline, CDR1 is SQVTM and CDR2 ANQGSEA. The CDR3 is CTVGQGGYNEQFF. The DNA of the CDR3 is TGCACCGTGGGACAGGGGGGCTACAATGAGCAGTTCTTC.

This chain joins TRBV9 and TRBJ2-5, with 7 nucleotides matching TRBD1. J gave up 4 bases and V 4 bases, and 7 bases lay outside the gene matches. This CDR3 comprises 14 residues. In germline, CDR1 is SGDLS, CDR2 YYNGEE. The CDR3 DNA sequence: TGTGCCAGCAGCAATCCAGGGGGACGAGAGACCCAGTACTTC. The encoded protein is CASSNPGGRETQYF.

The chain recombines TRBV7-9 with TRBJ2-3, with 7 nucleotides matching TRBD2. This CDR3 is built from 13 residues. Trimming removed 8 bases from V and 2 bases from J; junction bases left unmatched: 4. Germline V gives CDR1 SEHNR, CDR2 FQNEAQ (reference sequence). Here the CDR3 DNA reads TGTGCCAGCGGACTAGGATTCACAGATACGCAGTATTTT. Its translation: CASGLGFTDTQYF. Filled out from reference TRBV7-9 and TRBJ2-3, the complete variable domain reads DTGVSQNPRHKITKRGQNVTFRCDPISEHNRLYWYRQTLGQGPEFLTYFQNEAQLEKSRLLSDRFSAERPKGSFSTLEIQRTEQGDSAMYLCASGLGFTDTQYFGPGTRLTVL.

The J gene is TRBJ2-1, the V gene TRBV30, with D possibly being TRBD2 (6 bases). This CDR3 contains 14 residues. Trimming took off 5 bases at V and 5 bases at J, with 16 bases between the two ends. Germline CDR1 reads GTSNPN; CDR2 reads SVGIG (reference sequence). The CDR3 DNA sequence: TGTGCCTGGGGGAGGACCCTTTACCACAATGAGCAGTTCTTC. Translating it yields CAWGRTLYHNEQFF. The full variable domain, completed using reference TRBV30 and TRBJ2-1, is SQTIHQWPATLVQPVGSPLSLECTVEGTSNPNLYWYRQAAGRGLQLLFYSVGIGQISSEVPQNLSASRPQDRQFILSSKKLLLSDSGFYLCAWGRTLYHNEQFFGPGTRLTVL.